Below, 7 T cell receptor beta chains from the same sample are listed, as sequenced in a study of CD8+CD57+ T cells in acquired aplastic anemia. Patients chosen for sequencing had shown CD8+CD57+ cell expansion by flow cytometry. According to the study, genomic DNA was the template for TCR beta VDJ and CDR3 profiling. TCRdb fed the reads into MiXCR, producing one record per CDR3 protein. Of 200,000 to 300,000 distinct CDR3 sequences in the sample, around 82% were seen once. The source material was sorted CD4+, CD8+, or CD8+CD57+ T cells (not recorded which) from PBMCs. The source of these receptors is a human donor with aplastic anemia.

Worth noting for this clonotype: One junction end disagrees with the germline gene, perhaps due to a read error. This chain links TRBV7-9 with TRBJ2-3; tentative D call: TRBD2 (6 bases). The CDR3 is made up of 13 amino acids. Germline loops: CDR1 SEHNR, CDR2 FQNEAQ (reference sequence). The CDR3 reads CASSDGSGVWLHF. The CDR3 DNA reads TGTGCCAGCAGCGACGGGAGCGGAGTTTGGCTGCACTTT.

Note on this clonotype: The missing conserved phenylalanine or tryptophan at the end of this CDR3 makes a read error likely. Because the CDR3's place on the DNA is in doubt, the DNA is left out and the CDR3 is given as listed by TCRdb. The J gene is TRBJ2-5, the V gene TRBV7-2; TRBD1 is taken as the D call from the table, unchecked against the DNA. Germline lookup yields CDR1 SGHTA and CDR2 FQGNSA. The CDR3 is 12 residues long, counting both termini. CDR3 residues: CAIQAVDRGLRA.

The chain links TRBV24-1 to TRBJ2-7; 8 bases map to TRBD1. V lost 7 bases to trimming and J lost 6 bases; unmatched junction nucleotides: 16. This CDR3 spans 16 amino acids. Germline-derived CDR1 and CDR2 are KGHDR and SFDVKD. CDR3 coding DNA: TGTGCCACCAGGGAAAAGGGACAGGCGAACCTGGCCGAGCAGTACGTC. This codes for CATREKGQANLAEQYV.

About this clonotype: The junction departs from germline at one end; a sequencing error may be responsible. The chain couples TRBV7-8 to TRBJ2-7; D not certain. The CDR3 has 14 amino acids. Germline CDR1 and CDR2: SGHVS and FQNEAQ. DNA for the CDR3: TGTGCCAGCAGCTTAGCGGGAAGTCGCGATAAGCAGTATTTC. Its protein is CASSLAGSRDKQYF.

With regard to this clonotype: Germline is not matched at one junction end, which may reflect a read error. This sequence joins TRBV9 and TRBJ2-3; D gene unclear. CDR1 is SGDLS and CDR2 is YYNGEE in the germline V gene. The length of the CDR3 is 14 residues. CDR3 bases: TGTGCCAGCAGCTTAGAGATGAACACTGAAGCGCACTATTTT. It is translated as CASSLEMNTEAHYF.

The rearrangement links TRBV15 to TRBJ1-1; TRBD1 matches 11 bases. This CDR3 region has 15 residues. CDR1 and CDR2 (germline): LNHNV, YYDKDF (reference sequence). V was clipped by 0 bases and J by 14 bases; unmatched bases: 11. In DNA, the CDR3 is TGTGCCACCAGCAGAGATAGGACAGGGGGCAATGAGCAGTTCTTT. Its translation: CATSRDRTGGNEQFF.

With regard to this clonotype: Mismatch with germline at one junction end may stem from a read error. The gene calls are TRBV7-8 and TRBJ1-1; D not certain. In germline, CDR1 is SGHVS, CDR2 FQNEAQ. The CDR3 length is 15 residues. Here the CDR3 DNA reads TGTGCCAGCAGCTTAGCTGGAAGTCCCGACACTCAGTATCTCTTT. This codes for CASSLAGSPDTQYLF.